These 14 T cell receptor beta chains originate from one sample sequenced in a study of blood T cell repertoires in COVID-19. Profiling relied on immunoSEQ multiplex PCR, and the TCRdb table lists in-frame clones only, not all of them. The profile covers about 150,000 clones, with 80% to 85% appearing a single time and around 5.4% taken by the ten largest. The specimen sequenced was PBMCs or T cells enriched from blood (not recorded which). The receptors originated from a woman between 50 and 59 years old who had been exposed to COVID-19.

The rearrangement links TRBV19 to TRBJ2-1, with D perhaps TRBD2 (6 bases). Germline CDR1 LNHDA, CDR2 SQIVND (reference sequence). This CDR3 comprises 14 residues. V dropped 5 bases and J dropped 7 bases, with 15 bases sitting between them. CDR3 nucleotide sequence: TGTGCCAGTAGTCCCTATGGGGCGGGGAATGAGCAGTTCTTC. Amino acid sequence: CASSPYGAGNEQFF.

V and J are TRBV12-3 or TRBV12-4 and TRBJ2-4; maybe TRBD2 (5 bases). Trimming stripped 4 bases from V and 5 bases from J, with 9 bases between. The length of the CDR3 is 13 residues. The CDR3 region is CASSWTQENIQYF. The DNA of the CDR3 is TGTGCCAGCAGTTGGACTCAGGAAAACATTCAGTACTTC.

V usage is TRBV27 and J usage is TRBJ2-2; 7 nucleotides line up with TRBD1. The CDR3 runs to 13 residues. Looked up from germline, CDR1 is MNHEY and CDR2 is SMNVEV (reference sequence). The J segment lost 6 bases and the V segment lost 8 bases, leaving 6 bases of the junction unmatched. The CDR3 region is CASYRGGSGELFF. In nucleotides, the CDR3 is TGTGCCAGCTATCGAGGGGGCTCCGGGGAGCTGTTTTTT.

The chain joins TRBV5-1 to TRBJ2-3, with 10 bases aligning to TRBD2. Germline V lookup: CDR1 SGHRS, CDR2 YFSETQ. V trimming: 2 bases; J trimming: 6 bases; junction bases outside the gene matches: 9. The CDR3 is 16 residues long. Here the CDR3 DNA reads TGCGCCAGCAGCTTAGGAGCGGGGGGGCCGATCGATACGCAGTATTTT. Translating it yields CASSLGAGGPIDTQYF.

V is TRBV10-2 and J is TRBJ1-2; possible D gene TRBD1, 5 bases. The CDR3 consists of 15 residues. V was clipped by 2 bases and J by 2 bases, with 12 bases between them. Germline V gene data show CDR1 as WSHSY and CDR2 as SAAADI. The CDR3 loop reads CASSEAGLLNYGYTF. DNA of the CDR3: TGCGCCAGCAGTGAGGCGGGACTTTTAAACTATGGCTACACCTTC.

This chain connects TRBV25-1 to TRBJ2-1, with a possible D match to TRBD2 (6 bases). The V end lost 7 bases, the J end lost 9 bases, and 16 bases lay between the germline ends. The CDR3 has 13 amino acids. Germline CDR1 and CDR2: MGHDK and SYGVNS. The CDR3 sequence: CASTPMGGGEQFF. CDR3 DNA sequence: TGTGCCAGCACCCCCATGGGGGGAGGTGAGCAGTTCTTC.

V is TRBV6-5 and J is TRBJ1-4, with unresolved D. V dropped 6 bases and J dropped 1 base, with 9 bases sitting between them. This CDR3 is built from 14 residues. The germline gives CDR1 MNHEY, CDR2 SVGAGI. CDR3 sequence (DNA): TGTGCCAGCAGATCCGGGATAACTAATGAAAAACTGTTTTTT. Protein product: CASRSGITNEKLFF.

The chain is built from TRBV6-1 and TRBJ2-7; D is tentatively TRBD1 or TRBD2 (9 bases each). Germline V gene sequence: CDR1 MNHNS, CDR2 SASEGT. V gave up 0 bases and J gave up 0 bases, with 30 bases separating them. This CDR3 region has 22 residues. Here the CDR3 DNA reads TGTGCCAGCAGTGAAGCTGACAGGGGGTGGGTAGCGGGAGTTGGGAGCTCCTACGAGCAGTACTTC. This codes for CASSEADRGWVAGVGSSYEQYF.

The rearrangement links TRBV6-5 to TRBJ1-2; weak D call: TRBD1 (6 bases). Trimming removed 6 bases at V and 7 bases at J, with 15 bases between. The CDR3 totals 13 residues. Germline V lookup: CDR1 MNHEY, CDR2 SVGAGI. The CDR3 DNA follows: TGTGCCAGCAGCCGACGGGGGGCCGCTGGCTACACCTTC. It specifies CASSRRGAAGYTF.

Here the CDR3 DNA reads TGCGCCAGCAGCCCTGGAGGCGCGGGGGCCAACAATGAGCAGTTCTTC. This encodes CASSPGGAGANNEQFF. The chain employs TRBV5-1 and TRBJ2-1; a weak D match, TRBD2 (7 bases). The CDR3 covers 16 residues. V was trimmed by 4 bases and J by 5 bases, leaving 19 bases between them. Germline values: CDR1 SGHRS, CDR2 YFSETQ.

The chain is built from TRBV3-1 (or the pseudogene TRBV3-2) and TRBJ2-3; 11 bases line up with TRBD2. This CDR3 is built from 15 residues. The germline CDR1 and CDR2 sequences are LGHDT and YNNKEL (reference sequence). The V gene end was trimmed by 4 bases and the J gene end by 4 bases; junction bases not matched to a gene: 4. CDR3 residues: CASSPGTSGADTQYF. In nucleotides, the CDR3 is TGTGCCAGCAGCCCGGGGACTAGCGGAGCAGATACGCAGTATTTT.

The rearrangement uses TRBV5-6 and TRBJ1-2; 8 bases are shared with TRBD1. This CDR3 is 15 amino acids long. Germline CDR1 reads SGHDT; CDR2 reads YYEEEE. The ends lost 0 bases at V and 9 bases at J; junction bases unmatched: 10. CDR3 loop: CASSLVGRDRSRYTF. CDR3 in DNA: TGTGCCAGCAGCTTGGTAGGGCGGGACAGGAGTCGCTACACCTTC.

J is TRBJ1-1 and V is TRBV7-8; 7 positions agree with TRBD1. The V gene's germline CDR1 is SGHVS and CDR2 FQNEAQ. The V gene end was trimmed by 10 bases and the J gene end by 1 base; junction bases not matched to a gene: 15. The CDR3 is 16 amino acids. Here the CDR3 reads CATHLYGTAENTEAFF. CDR3 nucleotide sequence: TGTGCCACCCACCTGTACGGGACAGCAGAGAACACTGAAGCTTTCTTT.

The CDR3 DNA sequence: TGTGCCAGCACCAGTGAGGCGGGTCCCTACAATGAGCAGTTCTTC. Translated: CASTSEAGPYNEQFF. V gene TRBV28 combines with J gene TRBJ2-1, with D perhaps TRBD2 (5 bases). V lost 7 bases to trimming and J lost 2 bases, with 15 bases between them. The germline gives CDR1 MDHEN, CDR2 SYDVKM. The CDR3 is 15 residues long.